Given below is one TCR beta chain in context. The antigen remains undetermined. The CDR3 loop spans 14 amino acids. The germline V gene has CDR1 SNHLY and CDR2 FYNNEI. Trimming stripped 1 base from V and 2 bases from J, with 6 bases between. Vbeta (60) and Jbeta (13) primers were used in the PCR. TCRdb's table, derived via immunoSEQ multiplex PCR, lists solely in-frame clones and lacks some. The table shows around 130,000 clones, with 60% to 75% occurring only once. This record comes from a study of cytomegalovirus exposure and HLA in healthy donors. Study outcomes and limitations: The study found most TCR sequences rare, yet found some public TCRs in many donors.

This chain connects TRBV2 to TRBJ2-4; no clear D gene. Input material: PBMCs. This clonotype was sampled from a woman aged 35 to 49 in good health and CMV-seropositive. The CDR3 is CASSEVVTKNIQYF. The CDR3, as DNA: TGTGCCAGCAGTGAAGTAGTAACCAAAAACATTCAGTACTTC.